The rows below give T cell receptor beta chains drawn from one sample of a study of T cells after yellow fever vaccination. TCRdb re-analysed the 5' RACE reads in MiXCR, keeping a single row per CDR3 protein. The sample comprises 200,000 to 300,000 distinct CDR3 sequences, roughly 6.3% of which are singletons, and approximately 1% rests with the top ten. The specimen was CD4+ T cells sorted from PBMCs, collected on the day of the yellow fever booster vaccination. These receptors were obtained from a man aged 25-45 years who received the YFV17D yellow fever vaccine. Both conserved end residues are part of each CDR3. Each record gives: J gene, D gene, clone size, V gene, CDR3 DNA, CDR3 protein. The D gene is left open where the match is weak. Only part of the rows carry a size: once, few, many, or a class if the clone is expanded.

>TRBJ2-7|-|many|TRBV5-1
TGCGCCAGCAGCCCGGAGGACCTCGAGTCGGGCGAGCAGTACTTC
CASSPEDLESGEQYF
>TRBJ2-5|TRBD1|-|TRBV6-1
TGTGCCAGCAGAGACAGGGACCGGATCCCAGAGACCCAGTACTTC
CASRDRDRIPETQYF
>TRBJ2-3|-|few|TRBV18
TGTGCCAGCTCACCAAGTCTAATTCGGGGGACAGATACGCAGTATTTT
CASSPSLIRGTDTQYF
>TRBJ2-3|-|many|TRBV4-2
TGTGCCAGCAGCCAAGATCCCGGAAACACAGATACGCAGTATTTT
CASSQDPGNTDTQYF
>TRBJ2-2|TRBD2|many|TRBV30
TGTGCCTGGAGTGTACTGCGGACTAGCGGAAGGACACCCGGGGAGCTGTTTTTT
CAWSVLRTSGRTPGELFF
>TRBJ2-2|-|-|TRBV19
TGTGCCAGTAGTATACTGAAAGGGGAGGCCGGGGAGCTGTTTTTT
CASSILKGEAGELFF
>TRBJ2-1|-|many|TRBV7-7
TGTGCTAGCAGCTTAACGGGAGTGGGCTACAATGAGCAGTTCTTC
CASSLTGVGYNEQFF
>TRBJ2-1|TRBD2|many|TRBV7-9
TGTGCCAGCAGCTTAGCGGTAGCGGGAGACGAGCAGTTCTTC
CASSLAVAGDEQFF
>TRBJ2-3|-|-|TRBV5-1
TGCGCCAGCAGCTTGGGCAGGGGGCTCGGGCCTAGCGGGTTCACAGATACGCAGTATTTT
CASSLGRGLGPSGFTDTQYF
>TRBJ2-3|TRBD2|few|TRBV5-1
TGCGCCAGCAGCTTGGGACTAGCGGGACCCACAGATACGCAGTATTTT
CASSLGLAGPTDTQYF
>TRBJ1-2|-|few|TRBV6-1
TGTGCCAGCACCAAAACAGGGACCGGCTACTATGGCTACACCTTC
CASTKTGTGYYGYTF
>TRBJ2-7|TRBD1|few|TRBV20-1
TGCAGTGCTACCCCCGCCCGGGACAGGAACTCCTACGAGCAGTACTTC
CSATPARDRNSYEQYF
>TRBJ2-3|-|many|TRBV5-1
TGCGCCAGCAGCCTAAGGAGGGCGGATACGCAGTATTTT
CASSLRRADTQYF
>TRBJ2-7|-|many|TRBV9
TGTGCCAGCAGCGTCTTACAGGGCGACGAGCAGTACTTC
CASSVLQGDEQYF
>TRBJ2-1|TRBD1|few|TRBV29-1
TGCAGCGTTGGGACAGGGGGTAGCAATGAGCAGTTCTTC
CSVGTGGSNEQFF
>TRBJ2-5|-|-|TRBV7-8
TGTGCCAGCAGCTTAAGAAGGGCTGTATCTGGAGAGACCCAGTACTTC
CASSLRRAVSGETQYF
>TRBJ2-1|-|few|TRBV7-2
TGTGCCAGCAGCGTGGAGATTAGCCGTGAGCAGTTCTTC
CASSVEISREQFF
>TRBJ2-3|-|many|TRBV20-1
TGCAGTGCTAGAGATAAGGATACGCAGTATTTT
CSARDKDTQYF
>TRBJ2-6|-|few|TRBV7-3
TGTGCCAGCAGCTTCGTCAGGGCTGGGGCCAACGTCCTGACTTTC
CASSFVRAGANVLTF
>TRBJ2-3|-|few|TRBV5-4
TGTGCCAGCAGCTCTAAGCGGACTCCCACAGATACGCAGTATTTT
CASSSKRTPTDTQYF
>TRBJ2-1|-|many|TRBV20-1
TGCAGTGCTAGGGGAAACTACAATGAGCAGTTCTTC
CSARGNYNEQFF
>TRBJ2-2|-|many|TRBV7-6
TGTGCCAGCAGCTCCTCCACACTTACAGGGACCGGGGAGCTGTTTTTT
CASSSSTLTGTGELFF
>TRBJ2-3|TRBD2|many|TRBV5-1
TGCGCCAGCAGCCCAGGGGCTAGCGGGAGTCCCGCTACGCAGTATTTT
CASSPGASGSPATQYF
>TRBJ2-1|TRBD2|many|TRBV24-1
TGTGCCACCAGTGATCCACGGACTAGCGGGAGTGAGCAGTTCTTC
CATSDPRTSGSEQFF
>TRBJ2-2|TRBD2|-|TRBV29-1
TGCAGCGTAGCTAGCCTAGCGGGAGATACCGGGGAGCTGTTTTTT
CSVASLAGDTGELFF
>TRBJ2-7|TRBD1|many|TRBV30
TGTGCCTGGAGTCGCGACAGGGGCGTCCACGAGCAGTACTTC
CAWSRDRGVHEQYF
>TRBJ1-1|-|few|TRBV5-1
TGCGCCAGCAGCTTGGAGTCGGCGAGGGGGACTGAAGCTTTCTTT
CASSLESARGTEAFF
>TRBJ2-5|-|many|TRBV29-1
TGCAGCGTTGGGGCGGAGACCCAGTACTTC
CSVGAETQYF
>TRBJ2-2|-|few|TRBV12-3/TRBV12-4
TGTGCCAGCCAGTTTACGTTGGGATACACCGGGGAGCTGTTTTTT
CASQFTLGYTGELFF
>TRBJ1-2|TRBD1|few|TRBV6-5
TGTGCCAGCAGTGAGACAGGGTATGGCTACACCTTC
CASSETGYGYTF
>TRBJ2-3|-|few|TRBV7-9
TGTGCCAGCAGCTTTCTTTTGGGGGACACAGATACGCAGTATTTT
CASSFLLGDTDTQYF
>TRBJ2-6|-|few|TRBV5-1
TGCGCCAGCAGCTTGGCCATAATATCTGGGGCCAACGTCCTGACTTTC
CASSLAIISGANVLTF
>TRBJ2-1|TRBD2|many|TRBV7-2
TGTGCCAGCAGCCTCCTAGCGGGAGTGGGAGAGCAGTTCTTC
CASSLLAGVGEQFF
>TRBJ1-2|TRBD1|few|TRBV6-5
TGTGCCAGCAGACGGACAGGGGAGAACTATGGCTACACCTTC
CASRRTGENYGYTF
>TRBJ2-1|-|-|TRBV27
TGTGCCAGTTTACGAGGGGTTCTTAGCAATGAGCAGTTCTTC
CASLRGVLSNEQFF
>TRBJ1-2|-|many|TRBV3-1
TGTGCCAGCAGCCCTGGGGACCGCTATGGCTACACCTTC
CASSPGDRYGYTF
>TRBJ2-2|-|many|TRBV4-2
TGTGCCAGCAGCGAAAACAGGGTATCGTGGCGGGAGCTGTTTTTT
CASSENRVSWRELFF
>TRBJ2-3|-|-|TRBV7-2
TGTGCCAGCAGCTCCCGACTAACAGATACGCAGTATTTT
CASSSRLTDTQYF
>TRBJ2-7|-|many|TRBV27
TGTGCCAGCAGTTTAGCCGGACAGCCTCCTTCCGAGCAGTACTTC
CASSLAGQPPSEQYF
>TRBJ2-3|-|many|TRBV5-5
TGTGCCAGCAGCGTGGACATCGCCTTACGAGATACGCAGTATTTT
CASSVDIALRDTQYF
>TRBJ2-3|-|few|TRBV5-1
TGCGCCAGCAGGGACAACGGCTGGACAGATACGCAGTATTTT
CASRDNGWTDTQYF
>TRBJ2-1|-|few|TRBV20-1
TGCAGTGCTAGAGATGTTGTTCGCGGGGAGGCGGCGGGGCAGTTCTTC
CSARDVVRGEAAGQFF
>TRBJ2-6|TRBD1|-|TRBV29-1
TGCAGCGTCCGGCAACAGGGGACTGGGGCCAACGTCCTGACTTTC
CSVRQQGTGANVLTF
>TRBJ1-1|-|few|TRBV5-1
TGCGCCAGCAGCCCAACAGGAGGGGGTTCTGCTGAAGCTTTCTTT
CASSPTGGGSAEAFF
>TRBJ2-1|TRBD2|-|TRBV12-3/TRBV12-4
TGTGCCAGCAGCTCAGGGGGACTAGCGGGCAATGAGCAGTTCTTC
CASSSGGLAGNEQFF
>TRBJ2-7|TRBD2|few|TRBV12-3/TRBV12-4
TGTGCCAGCAGTCCCGGGGGGGGTGCGAAATTGTACGAGCAGTACTTC
CASSPGGGAKLYEQYF
>TRBJ2-1|TRBD1|-|TRBV6-5
TGTGCCAGCAGTTACGGGACAGTTTCCGGCAATGAGCAGTTCTTC
CASSYGTVSGNEQFF
>TRBJ2-7|-|many|TRBV6-2/TRBV6-3
TGTGCCAGCATAAGCCCGGATAGCAGCTACGAGCAGTACTTC
CASISPDSSYEQYF
>TRBJ2-1|TRBD2|-|TRBV19
TGTGCCAGTAGTCCCTCCGGGAGCGGGAGGGCCAATGAGCAGTTCTTC
CASSPSGSGRANEQFF
>TRBJ2-1|-|many|TRBV24-1
TGTGCCACCAGTGATTGGGGGGGCGACAATGAGCAGTTCTTC
CATSDWGGDNEQFF
>TRBJ2-3|-|once|TRBV7-6
TGTGCCAGCAGCTTAGGTGGGAATGCCCAAAATACGCAGTATTTT
CASSLGGNAQNTQYF
>TRBJ2-4|-|few|TRBV24-1
TGTGCCACCAGTGATTCCGGGAAGGCGGTCCAGTACTTC
CATSDSGKAVQYF
>TRBJ2-5|-|many|TRBV7-3
TGTGCCAGCAGTCCCTCCGGGACACAAGAGACCCAGTACTTC
CASSPSGTQETQYF
>TRBJ2-5|-|few|TRBV29-1
TGCAGCGCCCTTGGGGCGGGACAAGAGACCCAGTACTTC
CSALGAGQETQYF
>TRBJ2-5|-|-|TRBV11-2
TGTGCCAGCAGCAAGTACCAGGGTCAAGAGACCCAGTACTTC
CASSKYQGQETQYF
>TRBJ2-3|-|few|TRBV7-8
TGTGCCAGCAGCTCGATACAGGGTGTCAGCACAGATACGCAGTATTTT
CASSSIQGVSTDTQYF
>TRBJ2-7|TRBD2|few|TRBV7-2
TGTGCCAGCAGCTTATCAGGACTAGCGGGCCGTGCCGAGCAGTACTTC
CASSLSGLAGRAEQYF
>TRBJ2-1|-|many|TRBV20-1
TGCAGTGTTAGCCCTTCCGGGAGAAACAATGAGCAGTTCTTC
CSVSPSGRNNEQFF
>TRBJ2-2|-|many|TRBV30
-
CAWSVPSSGQNTGELFF